The 15 T cell receptor beta chains presented below share a single source sample, sequenced in a study of cytomegalovirus exposure and HLA in healthy donors (dated by TCRdb to 2017 to 2019). Receptors were amplified or captured by the immunoSEQ multiplex PCR assay. A mixture of 60 forward primers for TCR Vbeta segments and 13 reverse primers for TCR Jbeta segments was used in the multiplex PCR. Here the immuneACCESS table is served through TCRdb, limited to in-frame sequences with V and J called. Missing clones are a known gap in these copies; in checked studies unresolved V genes cover under half, and the rest lacks a known reason. A total of around 110,000 clones appear in this sample, around a tenth of them only once. The leading ten clones occupy less than 4% of the sample. Sequenced input: PBMCs. These receptors were taken from a man younger than 45 in good health and CMV-seronegative.

This chain links TRBV4-3 with TRBJ2-5; D might be TRBD1 (6 bases). V lost 0 bases and J lost 4, with 21 bases in between. This CDR3 comprises 18 residues. Germline CDR1 is LGHNA and CDR2 is YSLEER. The CDR3 reads CASSQEGLAGVRGETQYF. CDR3 DNA sequence: TGCGCCAGCAGCCAAGAGGGGCTGGCAGGGGTAAGAGGAGAGACCCAGTACTTC.

The chain carries TRBV7-8 and TRBJ1-1; 8 bases fit TRBD1. The CDR3 has 13 residues. Germline V gives CDR1 SGHVS, CDR2 FQNEAQ. Trimming cost V 5 bases and J 4 bases; bases outside gene matches: 3. CDR3 sequence reads: CASSLDRGTEAFF. Here the CDR3 DNA reads TGTGCCAGCAGCCTCGACAGGGGCACTGAAGCTTTCTTT.

The J gene is TRBJ2-2, the V gene TRBV7-9; TRBD1 matches at 8 bases. Trimming took 6 bases from V and 1 from J; bases not matched to a gene: 4. This CDR3 has 15 amino acids. Germline V gene data show CDR1 as SEHNR and CDR2 as FQNEAQ (reference sequence). This CDR3 is CASRRDRGNTGELFF. The CDR3 DNA sequence: TGTGCCAGCAGAAGAGACAGGGGGAACACCGGGGAGCTGTTTTTT.

V usage is TRBV4-1 and J usage is TRBJ1-2, with 10 bases fitting TRBD1. Trimming cost V 4 bases and J 7 bases; bases outside gene matches: 12. Germline CDR1 reads MGHRA; CDR2 reads YSYEKL. The CDR3 is 16 amino acids. The CDR3: CASSPSPGTGVSGYTF. DNA for the CDR3: TGCGCCAGCAGCCCAAGTCCCGGGACAGGGGTGTCTGGCTACACCTTC.

The V and J genes are TRBV4-2 and TRBJ1-1; D is uncertain. V gave up 2 bases and J gave up 1 base, with 11 bases separating them. This CDR3 is built from 15 residues. Germline assignment: CDR1 LGHNA and CDR2 YNFKEQ. The CDR3 coding sequence is TGTGCCAGCAGCCAACCCGAGAGGCCGAACACTGAAGCTTTCTTT. It specifies CASSQPERPNTEAFF.

J is TRBJ2-1 and V is TRBV7-3, with 12 bases aligning to TRBD2. V shed 5 bases, J shed 7 bases, and the junction held 6 bases outside the gene matches. The CDR3 contains 15 residues. Germline lookup yields CDR1 SGHTA and CDR2 FQGTGA. In DNA form, the CDR3 reads TGTGCCAGCAGCCCTCTAGCGGGAGGGCCGAATGAGCAGTTCTTC. It yields the protein CASSPLAGGPNEQFF.

This clone has only a few counts. The V and J genes are TRBV30 and TRBJ2-5; D possibly corresponds to TRBD1 (6 bases). The V and J ends lost 2 bases and 4 bases respectively, with 14 bases between them. The CDR3 is made up of 14 amino acids. Germline V gene lookup returns CDR1 GTSNPN and CDR2 SVGIG (reference sequence). The CDR3 coding sequence is TGTGCCTGGAGTACAGGGAAAGGGGGAGAGACCCAGTACTTC. It translates to CAWSTGKGGETQYF.

This clone was picked up a small number of times. The chain uses TRBV18 and TRBJ2-5; 8 nucleotides line up with TRBD1. With 6 bases clipped from V and 4 bases from J, the junction kept 13 bases outside the gene matches. Germline loops: CDR1 KGHSH, CDR2 LQKENI. The CDR3 has 16 residues. The CDR3 nucleotides read TGTGCCAGCTCCTGGGTTGGACAGGGCCTCGGAGAGACCCAGTACTTC. This gives the protein CASSWVGQGLGETQYF.

V usage is TRBV5-1 and J usage is TRBJ1-4; TRBD1 matches 9 bases. V lost 3 bases and J lost 5; bases outside the gene matches: 14. Germline assignment: CDR1 SGHRS and CDR2 YFSETQ. The CDR3 covers 18 residues. CDR3 DNA: TGCGCCAGCAGCTGGGACAGGGCCGGGCCTGGACAAAATGAAAAACTGTTTTTT. Translating gives CASSWDRAGPGQNEKLFF.

The gene calls are TRBV14 and TRBJ2-5; D is ambiguous. This CDR3 spans 11 amino acids. Germline V CDR1 and CDR2: SGHDN, FVKESK. Trimming removed 5 bases at V and 4 bases at J, with 5 bases between. As DNA, the CDR3 is TGTGCCAGCAGCAACGGAGAGACCCAGTACTTC. Amino acid sequence: CASSNGETQYF.

The chain employs TRBV19 and TRBJ2-5, with a tentative D call TRBD1 (6 bases). Germline V lookup: CDR1 LNHDA, CDR2 SQIVND (reference sequence). Between the trimmed V and J ends, which lost 1 base and 5 bases, there was a span of 8 bases. The CDR3 totals 13 residues. CDR3 DNA: TGTGCCAGTAGTATAGCCAGGGGTGAGACCCAGTACTTC. This encodes CASSIARGETQYF.

The chain recombines TRBV5-1 with TRBJ2-1; 8 bases are a match to TRBD2. V was pared by 4 bases and J by 8 bases, with 11 bases of the junction left unmatched. This CDR3 is built from 15 residues. CDR1 is SGHRS and CDR2 is YFSETQ in the germline V gene. The CDR3 loop is CASSPSAGGTDEQFF. CDR3 DNA: TGCGCCAGCAGCCCCTCCGCGGGGGGAACCGATGAGCAGTTCTTC. Complete variable domain (other parts from reference TRBV5-1 and TRBJ2-1): KAGVTQTPRYLIKTRGQQVTLSCSPISGHRSVSWYQQTPGQGLQFLFEYFSETQRNKGNFPGRFSGRQFSNSRSEMNVSTLELGDSALYLCASSPSAGGTDEQFFGPGTRLTVL.

The chain is built from TRBV19 and TRBJ1-2; 8 bases map to TRBD1. This CDR3 spans 14 amino acids. The germline V gene encodes CDR1 LNHDA and CDR2 SQIVND (reference sequence). With 4 bases clipped from V and 7 bases from J, the junction kept 8 bases outside the gene matches. The CDR3 nucleotides are TGTGCCAGTAGTAGGAAACAGGGGGTAGGTGGCTACACCTTC. It translates to CASSRKQGVGGYTF.

The chain uses TRBV7-2 and TRBJ1-4; D is ambiguous. Between the trimmed V and J ends, which lost 4 bases and 8 bases, there was a span of 8 bases. The CDR3 covers 12 residues. CDR1 is SGHTA and CDR2 is FQGNSA in the germline V gene. CDR3 DNA: TGTGCCAGCAGCTCCGAACGGGAAAAACTGTTTTTT. It translates to CASSSEREKLFF.

The chain carries TRBV23-1 and TRBJ2-4, with 8 bases fitting TRBD1. TRBV23-1 is an ORF, and what it does is uncertain. V gave up 9 bases and J gave up 0 bases; unmatched junction bases: 10. The CDR3 consists of 16 residues. CDR3 sequence: CARNRGCTLAKNIQYF. Written as DNA, the CDR3 is TGCGCCAGGAACAGGGGGTGCACCCTAGCCAAAAACATTCAGTACTTC.